Presented here are 23 T cell receptor beta chains from one specimen sequenced in a study of T-cell reconstitution after alpha-beta-depleted transplantation in children. Unique molecular identifiers were used to barcode this TCRbeta library. TCRdb redid the calling of the PCR reads with MiXCR, one entry per CDR3 protein. This sample has 900,000 or so distinct CDR3 sequences; approximately 15% occur once, and the top ten carry approximately 5%. The source was PBMCs, mostly from graft donor cells, collected 360 days after TCRalphabeta/CD19-depleted stem cell transplant. Receptors were obtained from a male patient aged 5 to 17 who had a stem cell transplant for acute lymphoblastic leukemia, so the T cells may come from the graft donor.

This clonotype was counted only a few times. The genes are TRBV5-1 and TRBJ2-3, with D possibly being TRBD1 or TRBD2 (5 bases each). Trimming left V 3 bases short and J 2 bases short, with 10 bases between. The CDR3 is 14 amino acids. Germline CDR1 SGHRS, CDR2 YFSETQ. Here the CDR3 reads CASSWSGTTDTQYF. The CDR3, as DNA: TGCGCCAGCAGCTGGTCGGGGACCACAGATACGCAGTATTTT.

This clonotype was counted only a few times. This chain's CDR3 is CASSLERLWSSYEQYF. The CDR3 DNA reads as TGTGCCAGCAGCTTGGAGAGGCTCTGGAGCTCCTACGAGCAGTACTTC. The chain recombines TRBV5-5 with TRBJ2-7, with D hard to call. The CDR3 is made up of 16 amino acids. Trimming took off 0 bases at V and 0 bases at J, with 13 bases between the two ends. In germline, CDR1 is SGHKS, CDR2 YYEKEE (reference sequence).

The V gene is TRBV29-1, the J gene TRBJ1-5, with D hard to call. CDR1 is SQVTM, CDR2 ANQGSEA, per germline. Trimming left V 5 bases short and J 0 bases short, with 11 bases between. CDR3 length: 14 residues. CDR3 sequence (DNA): TGCAGCGTTCGGATGCGAGATAGCAATCAGCCCCAGCATTTT. This encodes CSVRMRDSNQPQHF. Filled out from reference TRBV29-1 and TRBJ1-5, the complete variable domain reads SAVISQKPSRDICQRGTSLTIQCQVDSQVTMMFWYRQQPGQSLTLIATANQGSEATYESGFVIDKFPISRPNLTFSTLTVSNMSPEDSSIYLCSVRMRDSNQPQHFGDGTRLSIL.

The CDR3 DNA follows: TGCGCCAGCAGTTTCCAGGGGGAGCAGCCCCAGCATTTT. Its translation is CASSFQGEQPQHF. The chain joins TRBV5-1 to TRBJ1-5; 7 nucleotides line up with TRBD1. This CDR3 region has 13 residues. Germline CDR1 reads SGHRS; CDR2 reads YFSETQ. V trimming: 5 bases; J trimming: 7 bases; junction bases outside the gene matches: 6.

The rearrangement links TRBV6-5 to TRBJ2-3; 9 nucleotides align to TRBD2. In germline, CDR1 is MNHEY, CDR2 SVGAGI. The CDR3 totals 17 residues. Germline trimming cut 1 base from V and 4 bases from J; bases unmatched to any gene: 9. The CDR3 here is CASSYWAGGPRADTQYF. In DNA, the CDR3 is TGTGCCAGCAGTTACTGGGCGGGAGGGCCGAGAGCAGATACGCAGTATTTT.

This clonotype came up a few times. V and J are TRBV27 and TRBJ1-1, with D uncertain. V was trimmed by 4 bases and J by 1 base, leaving 19 bases between them. The CDR3 has 17 residues. CDR1 is MNHEY, CDR2 SMNVEV, per germline (reference sequence). This chain's CDR3 is CASSSRFGRAQNTEAFF. The CDR3 DNA follows: TGTGCCAGCAGTTCACGATTTGGCCGGGCCCAGAACACTGAAGCTTTCTTT.

This clonotype was recorded many times. The chain combines TRBV5-1 with TRBJ2-3, with 7 positions matching TRBD2. Looked up from germline, CDR1 is SGHRS and CDR2 is YFSETQ. V was pared by 4 bases and J by 2 bases, with 7 bases of the junction left unmatched. This CDR3 is built from 15 residues. CDR3 amino acids: CASSRGGRDTDTQYF. CDR3 nucleotides: TGCGCCAGCAGCCGCGGGGGTAGGGACACAGATACGCAGTATTTT.

This clonotype was seen repeatedly, ten times or more. The V gene is TRBV7-8, the J gene TRBJ2-7; no clear D gene. The V end was cut by 5 bases, the J end by 2 bases, with 16 bases between. Per germline, CDR1 SGHVS and CDR2 FQNEAQ. CDR3 length: 15 residues. CDR3 sequence reads: CASSPSRAFTYEQYF. The CDR3 region has the DNA TGTGCCAGCAGCCCGAGTCGTGCCTTTACCTACGAGCAGTACTTC.

V and J are TRBV5-1 and TRBJ2-4; TRBD1 might be the D (6 bases). Trimming left V 0 bases short and J 9 bases short, with 13 bases between. Germline V CDR1 and CDR2: SGHRS, YFSETQ. This CDR3 has 14 residues. The CDR3 nucleotides read TGCGCCAGCAGCTTGGCCGGACAGCCGGGCATTCAGTACTTC. It specifies CASSLAGQPGIQYF.

In this sample, this clonotype turned up once. The chain employs TRBV7-6 and TRBJ2-1; D remains ambiguous. This CDR3 has 13 residues. Germline V lookup: CDR1 SGHVS, CDR2 FNYEAQ. Trimming cost V 4 bases and J 7 bases, with 11 bases left between them. The CDR3: CASSSPNGNEQFF. DNA for the CDR3: TGTGCCAGCAGCTCCCCTAATGGGAATGAGCAGTTCTTC.

V gene TRBV5-6 combines with J gene TRBJ1-6, with a possible D match to TRBD1 (5 bases). The CDR3 spans 17 residues. Trimming removed 1 base at V and 4 bases at J, with 15 bases between. The V gene's germline CDR1 is SGHDT and CDR2 YYEEEE. The CDR3 DNA reads TGTGCCAGCAGCTTGAACCCCAGGGACCAATATAATTCACCCCTCCACTTT. Translated: CASSLNPRDQYNSPLHF.

CDR3 region: CAISLAGGPNEQFF. CDR3 DNA sequence: TGTGCCATCAGTCTAGCGGGAGGGCCGAATGAGCAGTTCTTC. The chain joins TRBV10-3 to TRBJ2-1, with 12 positions matching TRBD2. The CDR3 is 14 amino acids. The germline V gene encodes CDR1 ENHRY and CDR2 SYGVKD. The V and J ends lost 5 bases and 7 bases, in that order; junction bases with no gene match: 3.

The rearrangement joins TRBV18 to TRBJ2-3; 13 nucleotides align to TRBD2. Looked up from germline, CDR1 is KGHSH and CDR2 is LQKENI. The CDR3 totals 18 residues. Trimming at V came to 1 base and at J to 4 bases, leaving 8 bases not matched to a gene. CDR3 residues: CASSPRTSGSYLPDTQYF. Here the CDR3 DNA reads TGTGCCAGCTCACCACGGACTAGCGGGAGCTACCTACCAGATACGCAGTATTTT.

The sample holds a few counts of this clonotype. The chain uses TRBV5-1 and TRBJ2-6; 7 nucleotides agree with TRBD1. Trimming took 4 bases from V and 0 from J; bases not matched to a gene: 7. This CDR3 has 17 amino acids. CDR1 SGHRS and CDR2 YFSETQ come from the germline V gene. DNA of the CDR3: TGCGCCAGCAGCGCCGGACAGGAGATCTCTGGGGCCAACGTCCTGACTTTC. This encodes CASSAGQEISGANVLTF.

This clonotype was counted only a few times. The rearrangement joins TRBV20-1 to TRBJ2-7, with TRBD2 matching 9 bases. CDR1 and CDR2 from the germline V gene are DFQATT and SNEGSKA (reference sequence). CDR3 length: 13 residues. V lost 5 bases, J lost 4 bases, and 6 bases stayed unmatched. CDR3 sequence: CSAETSGRYEQYF. CDR3 nucleotide sequence: TGCAGTGCTGAGACTAGCGGTCGTTACGAGCAGTACTTC.

The genes are TRBV20-1 and TRBJ1-2; 8 bases map to TRBD1. Germline CDR1 reads DFQATT; CDR2 reads SNEGSKA (reference sequence). The length of the CDR3 is 14 residues. V gave up 6 bases and J gave up 1 base; unmatched junction bases: 7. CDR3 residues: CSAIRTGINYGYTF. Here the CDR3 DNA reads TGCAGTGCCATCCGGACAGGGATTAACTATGGCTACACCTTC.

The chain recombines TRBV27 with TRBJ1-3; D not certain. The CDR3 spans 17 residues. Trimming took off 6 bases at V and 0 bases at J, with 18 bases between the two ends. CDR1 is MNHEY and CDR2 is SMNVEV in the germline V gene (reference sequence). The CDR3 region has the DNA TGTGCCAGCAGACCCTGGGGTCGAACGGACTCTGGAAACACCATATATTTT. Translated, it gives CASRPWGRTDSGNTIYF.

This chain uses TRBV12-3 or TRBV12-4 with TRBJ2-5; maybe TRBD2 (6 bases). The CDR3 is 18 amino acids. V lost 5 bases, J lost 4 bases, and 26 bases lay in between. CDR3 DNA: TGTGCCAGCAGTCCGACCTTCTCGACTAGTTCCCCCGGAGAGACCCAGTACTTC. It is translated as CASSPTFSTSSPGETQYF.

The V gene is TRBV5-1, the J gene TRBJ1-1; the D gene is possibly TRBD1 (5 bases). The CDR3 totals 14 residues. Germline assignment: CDR1 SGHRS and CDR2 YFSETQ. Trimming stripped 7 bases from V and 0 bases from J, with 13 bases between. The CDR3 region is CASGLDSLNTEAFF. The CDR3 nucleotides are TGCGCCAGCGGACTTGACAGCTTGAACACTGAAGCTTTCTTT.

This clonotype was found many times. The rearrangement uses TRBV7-9 and TRBJ2-2, with 12 positions matching TRBD2. V trimming: 7 bases; J trimming: 6 bases; junction bases outside the gene matches: 6. Germline assignment: CDR1 SEHNR and CDR2 FQNEAQ (reference sequence). This CDR3 has 15 residues. This CDR3 is CASIPTSGSAGELFF. The CDR3 DNA is TGTGCCAGCATCCCGACTAGCGGGAGCGCCGGGGAGCTGTTTTTT.

This clonotype was seen only a few times. The chain joins TRBV25-1 to TRBJ2-7, with D possibly being TRBD1 (5 bases). Germline V lookup: CDR1 MGHDK, CDR2 SYGVNS. Trimming stripped 0 bases from V and 1 base from J, with 19 bases between. This CDR3 is built from 18 residues. The CDR3 DNA is TGTGCCAGCAGTGAATATCCGACGTCAGGGATCGAATCCTACGAGCAGTACTTC. It translates to CASSEYPTSGIESYEQYF.

This chain joins TRBV12-3 or TRBV12-4 and TRBJ2-5, with 7 nucleotides matching TRBD1. This CDR3 region has 13 residues. With V trimmed by 5 bases and J by 3 bases, 3 bases remained unmatched. The CDR3, as DNA: TGTGCCAGCAGTGGCAGGGGGAAAGAGACCCAGTACTTC. Translated: CASSGRGKETQYF.

This rearrangement joins TRBV2 to TRBJ2-7; 12 bases are a match to TRBD2. This CDR3 contains 14 residues. V gave up 10 bases and J gave up 1 base; unmatched junction bases: 5. The V gene's germline CDR1 is SNHLY and CDR2 FYNNEI. Here the CDR3 reads CATQGLAGSYEQYF. CDR3 coding DNA: TGTGCCACTCAGGGACTAGCGGGTTCCTACGAGCAGTACTTC.